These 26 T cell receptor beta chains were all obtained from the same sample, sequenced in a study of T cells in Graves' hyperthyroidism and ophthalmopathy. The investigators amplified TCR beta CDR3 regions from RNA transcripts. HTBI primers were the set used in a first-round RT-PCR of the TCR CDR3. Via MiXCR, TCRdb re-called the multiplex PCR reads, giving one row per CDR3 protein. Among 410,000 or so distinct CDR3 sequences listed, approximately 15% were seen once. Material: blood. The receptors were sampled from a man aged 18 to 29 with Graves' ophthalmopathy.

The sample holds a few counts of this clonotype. The CDR3 nucleotides read TGTGCCACCAGCAGAGAACCCGGAACCTCCTACGAGCAGTACTTC. Translating it yields CATSREPGTSYEQYF. The J gene is TRBJ2-7, the V gene TRBV15; D remains ambiguous. The CDR3 is 15 residues long. Deletions cut 0 bases from V and 0 bases from J, with 9 bases between. Germline CDR1 reads LNHNV; CDR2 reads YYDKDF (reference sequence).

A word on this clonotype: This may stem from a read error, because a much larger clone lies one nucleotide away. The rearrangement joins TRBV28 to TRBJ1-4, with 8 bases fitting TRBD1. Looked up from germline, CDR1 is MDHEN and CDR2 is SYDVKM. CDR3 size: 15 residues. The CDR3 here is CAGSLGQGLNEKLFF. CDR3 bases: TGTGCCGGCAGTTTAGGACAGGGCCTTAATGAAAAACTGTTTTTT.

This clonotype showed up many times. The CDR3 sequence: CAWSVLEGEKLFF. Here the CDR3 DNA reads TGTGCCTGGAGTGTTCTGGAAGGTGAAAAACTGTTTTTT. The chain couples TRBV30 to TRBJ1-4; D is uncertain. With 0 bases removed from V and 7 bases from J, the gap between germline ends came to 9 bases. The CDR3 extends over 13 amino acids. Germline V gene sequence: CDR1 GTSNPN, CDR2 SVGIG (reference sequence). The whole variable domain, remainder taken from reference TRBV30 and TRBJ1-4, is SQTIHQWPATLVQPVGSPLSLECTVEGTSNPNLYWYRQAAGRGLQLLFYSVGIGQISSEVPQNLSASRPQDRQFILSSKKLLLSDSGFYLCAWSVLEGEKLFFGSGTQLSVL.

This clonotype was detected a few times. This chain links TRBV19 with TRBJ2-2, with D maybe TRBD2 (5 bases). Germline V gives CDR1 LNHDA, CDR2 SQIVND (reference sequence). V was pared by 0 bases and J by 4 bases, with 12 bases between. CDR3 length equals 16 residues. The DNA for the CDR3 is TGTGCCAGTAGTATAGAGACTCCGGGGAGCACCGGGGAGCTGTTTTTT. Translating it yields CASSIETPGSTGELFF.

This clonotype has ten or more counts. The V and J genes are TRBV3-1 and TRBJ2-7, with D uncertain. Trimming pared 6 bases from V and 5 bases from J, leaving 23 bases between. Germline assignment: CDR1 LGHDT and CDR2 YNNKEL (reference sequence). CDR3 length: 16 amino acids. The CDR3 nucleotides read TGTGCCAGCAGACCACGCGACACGGAATATGATAACGAGCAGTACTTC. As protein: CASRPRDTEYDNEQYF.

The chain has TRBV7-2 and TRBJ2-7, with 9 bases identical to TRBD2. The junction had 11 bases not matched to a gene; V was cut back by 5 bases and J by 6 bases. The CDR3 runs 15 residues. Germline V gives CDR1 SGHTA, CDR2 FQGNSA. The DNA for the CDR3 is TGTGCCAGCAGCGCCGCGGGGGGGCAGTTCCGCGAGCAGTACTTC. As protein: CASSAAGGQFREQYF.

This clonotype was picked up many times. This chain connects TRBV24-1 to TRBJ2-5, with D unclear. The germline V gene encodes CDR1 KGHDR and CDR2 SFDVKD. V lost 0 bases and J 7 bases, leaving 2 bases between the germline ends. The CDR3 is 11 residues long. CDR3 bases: TGTGCCACCAGTGATTTGGGGACCCAGTACTTC. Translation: CATSDLGTQYF.

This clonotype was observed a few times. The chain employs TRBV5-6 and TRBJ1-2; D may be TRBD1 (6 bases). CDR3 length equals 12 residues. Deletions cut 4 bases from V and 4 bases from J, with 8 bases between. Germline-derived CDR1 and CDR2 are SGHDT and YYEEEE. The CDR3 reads CASSVQGYGYTF. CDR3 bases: TGTGCCAGCAGCGTACAGGGCTATGGCTACACCTTC. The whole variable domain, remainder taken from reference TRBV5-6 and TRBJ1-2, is DAGVTQSPTHLIKTRGQQVTLRCSPKSGHDTVSWYQQALGQGPQFIFQYYEEEERQRGNFPDRFSGHQFPNYSSELNVNALLLGDSALYLCASSVQGYGYTFGSGTRLTVV.

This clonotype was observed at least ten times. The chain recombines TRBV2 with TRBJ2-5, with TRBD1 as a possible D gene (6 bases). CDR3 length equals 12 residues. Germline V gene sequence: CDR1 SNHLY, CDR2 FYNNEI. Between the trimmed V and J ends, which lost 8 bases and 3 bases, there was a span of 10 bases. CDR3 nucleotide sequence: TGTGCCAGCGCGAGGACAGAAGAGACCCAGTACTTC. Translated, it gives CASARTEETQYF. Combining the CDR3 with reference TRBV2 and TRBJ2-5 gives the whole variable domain EPEVTQTPSHQVTQMGQEVILRCVPISNHLYFYWYRQILGQKVEFLVSFYNNEISEKSEIFDDQFSVERPDGSNFTLKIRSTKLEDSAMYFCASARTEETQYFGPGTRLLVL.

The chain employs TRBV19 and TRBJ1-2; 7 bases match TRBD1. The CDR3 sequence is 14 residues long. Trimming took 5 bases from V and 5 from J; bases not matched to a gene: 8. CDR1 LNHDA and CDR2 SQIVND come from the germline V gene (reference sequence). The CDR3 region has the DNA TGTGCCAGTAGTGAGGGGGACAGTGAGTATGGCTACACCTTC. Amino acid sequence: CASSEGDSEYGYTF.

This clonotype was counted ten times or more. The CDR3 region is CASSYEGGSYGYTF. Written as DNA, the CDR3 is TGTGCCAGCAGTTACGAGGGTGGTAGCTATGGCTACACCTTC. The chain recombines TRBV6-6 with TRBJ1-2; no clear D gene. In germline, CDR1 is MNHNY, CDR2 SVGAGI (reference sequence). The V and J ends lost 2 bases and 4 bases respectively, with 11 bases between them. This CDR3 has 14 amino acids.

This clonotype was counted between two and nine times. The CDR3: CASSQVNVGELFF. DNA for the CDR3: TGCGCCAGCAGCCAAGTTAATGTCGGGGAGCTGTTTTTT. This rearrangement joins TRBV4-1 to TRBJ2-2; no firm D call. The CDR3 length is 13 residues. Germline assignment: CDR1 MGHRA and CDR2 YSYEKL. Trimming pared 1 base from V and 7 bases from J, leaving 7 bases between.

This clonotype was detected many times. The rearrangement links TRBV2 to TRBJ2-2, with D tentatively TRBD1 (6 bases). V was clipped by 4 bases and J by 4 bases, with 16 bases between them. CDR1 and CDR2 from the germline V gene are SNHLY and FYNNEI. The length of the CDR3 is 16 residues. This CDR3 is CASSVRRTVGTGELFF. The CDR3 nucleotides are TGTGCCAGCAGTGTCCGGCGGACAGTGGGCACCGGGGAGCTGTTTTTT.

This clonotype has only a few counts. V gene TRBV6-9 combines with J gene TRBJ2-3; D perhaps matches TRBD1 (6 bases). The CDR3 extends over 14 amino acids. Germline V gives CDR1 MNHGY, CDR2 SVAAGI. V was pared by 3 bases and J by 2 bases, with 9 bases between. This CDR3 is CASSYRGFTDTQYF. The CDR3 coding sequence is TGTGCCAGCAGTTACAGGGGATTCACAGATACGCAGTATTTT.

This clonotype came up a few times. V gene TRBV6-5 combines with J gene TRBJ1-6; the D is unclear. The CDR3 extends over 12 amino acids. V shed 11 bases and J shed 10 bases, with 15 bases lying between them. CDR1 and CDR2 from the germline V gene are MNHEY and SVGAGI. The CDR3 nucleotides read TGTGCCGGTAATTGGGCTGGCTCACCCCTCCACTTT. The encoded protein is CAGNWAGSPLHF.

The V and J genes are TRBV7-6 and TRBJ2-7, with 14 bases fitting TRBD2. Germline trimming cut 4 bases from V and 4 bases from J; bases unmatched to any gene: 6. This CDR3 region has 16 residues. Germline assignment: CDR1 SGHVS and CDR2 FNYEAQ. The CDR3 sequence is CASSSIGLAGGYEQYF. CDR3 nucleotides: TGTGCCAGCAGCTCCATAGGACTAGCGGGGGGTTACGAGCAGTACTTC.

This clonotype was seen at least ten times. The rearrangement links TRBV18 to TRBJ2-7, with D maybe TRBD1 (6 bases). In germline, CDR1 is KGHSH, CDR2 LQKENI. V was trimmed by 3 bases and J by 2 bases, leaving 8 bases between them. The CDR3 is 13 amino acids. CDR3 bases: TGTGCCAGCTCACCCCGGGACACCTACGAGCAGTACTTC. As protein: CASSPRDTYEQYF.

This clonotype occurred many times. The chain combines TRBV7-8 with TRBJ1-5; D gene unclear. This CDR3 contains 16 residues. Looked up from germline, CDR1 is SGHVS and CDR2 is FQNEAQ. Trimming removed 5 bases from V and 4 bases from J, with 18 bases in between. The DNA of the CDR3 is TGTGCCAGCAGCCCAGACCCGGCAGGTCTTAATCAGCCCCAGCATTTT. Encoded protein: CASSPDPAGLNQPQHF.

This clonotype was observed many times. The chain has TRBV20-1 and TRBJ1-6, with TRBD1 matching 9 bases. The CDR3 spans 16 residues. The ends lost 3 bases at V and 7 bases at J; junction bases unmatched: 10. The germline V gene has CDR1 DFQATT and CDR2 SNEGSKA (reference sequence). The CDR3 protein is CSASGAGQGSNSPLHF. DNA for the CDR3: TGCAGTGCTAGTGGGGCGGGACAGGGATCCAATTCACCCCTCCACTTT.

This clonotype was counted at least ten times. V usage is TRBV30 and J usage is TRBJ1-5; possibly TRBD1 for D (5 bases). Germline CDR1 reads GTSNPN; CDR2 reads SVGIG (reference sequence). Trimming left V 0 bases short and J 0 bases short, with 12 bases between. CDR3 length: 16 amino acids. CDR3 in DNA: TGTGCCTGGAGTGTACGATCTGGGGCTAGCAATCAGCCCCAGCATTTT. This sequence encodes CAWSVRSGASNQPQHF.

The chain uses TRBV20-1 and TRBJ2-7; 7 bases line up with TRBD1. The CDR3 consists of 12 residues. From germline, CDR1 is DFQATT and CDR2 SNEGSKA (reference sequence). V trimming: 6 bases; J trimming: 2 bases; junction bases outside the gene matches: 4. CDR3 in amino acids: CSARDRTYEQYF. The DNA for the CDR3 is TGCAGTGCCCGGGACAGAACCTACGAGCAGTACTTC.

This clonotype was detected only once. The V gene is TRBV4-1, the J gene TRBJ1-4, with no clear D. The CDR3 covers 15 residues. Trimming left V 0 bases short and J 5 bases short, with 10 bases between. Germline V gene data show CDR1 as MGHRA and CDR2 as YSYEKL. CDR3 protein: CASSQDVGGNEKLFF. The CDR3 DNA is TGCGCCAGCAGCCAAGATGTTGGTGGAAATGAAAAACTGTTTTTT.

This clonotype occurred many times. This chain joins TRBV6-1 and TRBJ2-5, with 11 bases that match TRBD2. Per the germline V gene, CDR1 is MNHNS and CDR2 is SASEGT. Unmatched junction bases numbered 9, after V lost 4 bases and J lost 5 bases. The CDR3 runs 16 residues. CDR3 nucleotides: TGTGCCAGCAGTGCCCATCTAGCGGGAGGATCGGAGACCCAGTACTTC. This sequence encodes CASSAHLAGGSETQYF.

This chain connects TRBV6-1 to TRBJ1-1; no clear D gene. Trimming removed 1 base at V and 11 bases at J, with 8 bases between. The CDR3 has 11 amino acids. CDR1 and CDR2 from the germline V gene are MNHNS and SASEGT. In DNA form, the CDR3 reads TGTGCCAGCAGTGAAGTTGGGGATGCTTTCTTT. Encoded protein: CASSEVGDAFF.

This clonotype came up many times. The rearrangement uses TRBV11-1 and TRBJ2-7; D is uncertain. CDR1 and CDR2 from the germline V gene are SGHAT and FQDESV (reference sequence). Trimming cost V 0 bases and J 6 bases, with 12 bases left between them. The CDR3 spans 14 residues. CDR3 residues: CASSLAGPATEQYF. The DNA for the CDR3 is TGTGCCAGCAGCTTAGCAGGTCCGGCCACCGAGCAGTACTTC.

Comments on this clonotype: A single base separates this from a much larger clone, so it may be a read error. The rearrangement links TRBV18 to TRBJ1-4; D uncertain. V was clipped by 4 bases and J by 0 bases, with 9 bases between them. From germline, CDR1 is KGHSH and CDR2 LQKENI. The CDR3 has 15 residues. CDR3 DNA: TGTGCCAGCTCACGAAACACTGCAACTAATGAAAAACTGTTTTTT. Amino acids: CASSRNTATNEKLFF.